Below are 11 T cell receptor beta chains sequenced from a single sample in a study of OX40 agonist ivuxolimab in advanced cancers. The repertoire was sequenced with immunoSEQ multiplex PCR; TCRdb's copy has only in-frame clones and lacks some. The sample gives around 40,000 clones, roughly 84% of which show up once; 20% to 25% is in the top ten. This specimen consisted of CD4+ or CD8+ T cells sorted from blood, obtained in a trial of the OX40 agonist ivuxolimab. These receptors were taken from an adult with an advanced solid tumor such as melanoma, head and neck, liver or kidney cancer.

The V and J genes are TRBV7-3 and TRBJ2-7; D remains unclear. Trimming left V 1 base short and J 2 bases short, with 12 bases between. CDR1 and CDR2 from the germline V gene are SGHTA and FQGTGA. The CDR3 has 15 residues. CDR3 protein: CASSLNSNPTYEQYF. In DNA form, the CDR3 reads TGTGCCAGCAGCTTAAATTCAAATCCAACCTACGAGCAGTACTTC.

The chain joins TRBV11-2 to TRBJ2-5; D not resolved. The CDR3 contains 14 residues. CDR1 and CDR2 (germline): SGHAT, FQNNGV. V gave up 2 bases and J gave up 0 bases, with 7 bases separating them. The CDR3: CASSLQANQETQYF. The DNA of the CDR3 is TGTGCCAGCAGCTTACAGGCGAACCAAGAGACCCAGTACTTC.

V gene TRBV10-3 combines with J gene TRBJ2-7; 9 positions match TRBD1. CDR3 length: 16 residues. After removal of 0 bases from V and 2 bases from J, the junction contained 5 bases not matched to a gene. The germline gives CDR1 ENHRY, CDR2 SYGVKD. CDR3 residues: CAISESDRGLAYEQYF. The CDR3 DNA is TGTGCCATCAGTGAGTCGGACAGGGGTTTAGCCTACGAGCAGTACTTC.

The J gene is TRBJ2-7, the V gene TRBV19; possible D gene TRBD2, 6 bases. Germline V CDR1 and CDR2: LNHDA, SQIVND (reference sequence). The CDR3 is made up of 15 amino acids. Trimming pared 4 bases from V and 6 bases from J, leaving 19 bases between. The DNA for the CDR3 is TGTGCCAGTAGTACCTCCTCCCTAGGCGGGGCCGAGCAGTACTTC. Translation gives CASSTSSLGGAEQYF.

The chain carries TRBV13 and TRBJ2-5; unclear D gene. The CDR3 runs 13 residues. In germline, CDR1 is PRHDT, CDR2 FYEKMQ (reference sequence). Trimming removed 0 bases at V and 7 bases at J, with 9 bases between. In nucleotides, the CDR3 is TGTGCCAGCAGCTTAGGCAGGTTCGTGACCCAGTACTTC. It codes for CASSLGRFVTQYF.

This clone was recorded once. The chain carries TRBV23-1 and TRBJ1-1; D is perhaps TRBD1 (6 bases). TRBV23-1 qualifies as an ORF whose function is uncertain. CDR3 length equals 15 residues. Trimming left V 0 bases short and J 6 bases short, with 14 bases between. DNA for the CDR3: TGCGCCAGCAGTCAATCGGGCAAAGGGGGGCCTGAAGCTTTCTTT. Protein product: CASSQSGKGGPEAFF.

As for this clone: Other DNA sequences from this sample encode an identical CDR3 as well. The chain links TRBV9 to TRBJ2-3, with D unresolved. The CDR3 loop spans 13 amino acids. With 0 bases removed from V and 0 bases from J, the gap between germline ends came to 2 bases. Germline lookup yields CDR1 SGDLS and CDR2 YYNGEE. The CDR3 reads CASSVASTDTQYF. The CDR3 nucleotides are TGTGCCAGCAGCGTAGCAAGCACAGATACGCAGTATTTT.

The rearrangement joins TRBV5-1 to TRBJ2-7; D is uncertain. V was cut by 4 bases and J by 0 bases, with 2 bases left in between. This CDR3 has 11 residues. Per the germline V gene, CDR1 is SGHRS and CDR2 is YFSETQ. The CDR3 DNA reads TGCGCCAGCAGCCACTCCTACGAGCAGTACTTC. Amino acids: CASSHSYEQYF.

J is TRBJ2-1 and V is TRBV2, with TRBD2 identical over 14 bases. This CDR3 is 22 amino acids long. The V gene end was trimmed by 8 bases and the J gene end by 6 bases; junction bases not matched to a gene: 27. CDR1 and CDR2 from the germline V gene are SNHLY and FYNNEI. CDR3 amino acids: CASPRAPGMGLAGAPTLNEQFF. CDR3 in DNA: TGTGCCAGCCCCCGTGCCCCTGGAATGGGACTAGCGGGGGCCCCTACCCTCAATGAGCAGTTCTTC.

The chain recombines TRBV19 with TRBJ2-7, with a possible D match to TRBD1 (6 bases). The germline V and J ends were trimmed by 2 bases and 5 bases, with 13 bases remaining between them. The CDR3 is 14 residues long. Germline V lookup: CDR1 LNHDA, CDR2 SQIVND (reference sequence). In DNA, the CDR3 is TGTGCCAGTAGTATACAGGGGTTCGGGGACGAGCAGTACTTC. Translation: CASSIQGFGDEQYF.

The V gene is TRBV7-9, the J gene TRBJ2-5; TRBD2 matches 8 bases. V shed 4 bases, J shed 2 bases, and the junction held 6 bases outside the gene matches. Germline V gene sequence: CDR1 SEHNR, CDR2 FQNEAQ (reference sequence). This CDR3 region has 15 residues. CDR3 in DNA: TGTGCCAGCAGCTCCGGACTAGCTTCTCAAGAGACCCAGTACTTC. The encoded protein is CASSSGLASQETQYF. Together with reference TRBV7-9 and TRBJ2-5, the CDR3 gives the full variable domain: DTGVSQNPRHKITKRGQNVTFRCDPISEHNRLYWYRQTLGQGPEFLTYFQNEAQLEKSRLLSDRFSAERPKGSFSTLEIQRTEQGDSAMYLCASSSGLASQETQYFGPGTRLLVL.